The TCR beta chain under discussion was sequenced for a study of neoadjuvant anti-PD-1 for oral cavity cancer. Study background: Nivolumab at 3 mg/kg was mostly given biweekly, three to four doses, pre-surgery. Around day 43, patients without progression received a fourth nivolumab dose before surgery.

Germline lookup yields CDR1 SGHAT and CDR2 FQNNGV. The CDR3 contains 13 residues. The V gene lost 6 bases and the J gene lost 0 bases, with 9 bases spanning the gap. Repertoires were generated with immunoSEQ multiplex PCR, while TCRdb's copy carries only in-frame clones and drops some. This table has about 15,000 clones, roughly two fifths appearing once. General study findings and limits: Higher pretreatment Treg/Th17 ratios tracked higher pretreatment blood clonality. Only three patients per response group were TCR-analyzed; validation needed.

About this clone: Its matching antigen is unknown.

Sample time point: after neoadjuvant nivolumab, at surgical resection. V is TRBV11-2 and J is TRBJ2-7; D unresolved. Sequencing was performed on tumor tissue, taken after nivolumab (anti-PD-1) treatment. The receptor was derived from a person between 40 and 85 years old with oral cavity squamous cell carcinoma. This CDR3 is CASSSSPSYEQYF. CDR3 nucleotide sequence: TGTGCCAGCAGTTCTTCCCCCTCCTACGAGCAGTACTTC.